This T cell receptor beta chain appears in the sequencing data of a study of T cell repertoires in cytomegalovirus infection (dated by TCRdb to 2018 to 2020). Context from the whole study: Alongside well-studied HLA-B-restricted epitopes, the peptide stimulations were aimed at recently identified HLA-C-restricted CMV epitopes, whose presentation resists viral immunomodulation. Because public TCR beta signatures pointed to carriage of CMV infection together with the matching HLA type, the HLA type of each donor mattered for the analysis. Overall study results and their limits: In both this cohort and an independent roughly 350-donor cohort, the cumulative frequency of public TCR beta family members distinguished carriers of CMV infection plus the relevant HLA type. The ex vivo response was dominated by HLA-C-restricted CMV-specific TCR beta clonotypes, which also provided the single most frequent clonotype in two of eight donors.

A note on this clonotype: The clone's antigen remains unknown. No per-base quality is available; no much larger clone lies one base away.

TCRdb names Illumina HiSeq 1500 as the instrument used. The public reads were reanalyzed by TCRdb: fastp trimming at Q25, MiXCR alignment, in-frame beta chains only. Every entry covers one CDR3 protein and lists the most common genes and DNA from its rows. Counted in this sample were 650,000 to 900,000 distinct CDR3 sequences; about 30% of them appeared once. Jointly, the top ten make up approximately 13% of the sample. This sample's treatment or condition label indicates: in vitro stimulation with specific CMV peptide epitopes to enrich CMV-specific T cells. Material: cultured CD8+ T cells from PBMCs, obtained from culture after CMV antigen stimulation. This TCR was recovered from a human donor in good health (CMV status not recorded). Some clones in this sample may be carry-over from other donors' samples.

The DNA sequence follows: TGTGCCAGTAGTATACTGCCAGGTGGGGCCTACGAGCAGTACTTC. The translation is CASSILPGGAYEQYF. This receptor chain uses TRBV19 and TRBJ2-7, with an unclear D gene assignment. The junction shows trimming of 2 bases on V and 2 bases on J, plus 13 bases between the germline ends. CDR1 and CDR2 are read off the germline V gene (reference sequence) as LNHDA and SQIVND. The CDR3 contains 15 residues, cysteine and phenylalanine counted. Only the CDR3 DNA is retained, 45 bases long and in frame from the first base.